These 21 T cell receptor beta chains were sequenced from one sample in a study of T cell responses to AZD1222 COVID-19 vaccine (dated by TCRdb to 2020 to 2022). Sample time point, as interpreted from the label and publication: baseline before first vaccination. In the paper's terms, the treatment or condition label means: meningococcal conjugate vaccine given as trial control. Library generation was performed with the immunoSEQ multiplex PCR assay. TCRdb provides this immuneACCESS table in a form limited to in-frame rearrangements. Some clones are lacking; in checked studies, under half of them reflect an unresolved V gene, and why the rest are absent is not known. The table for this sample lists tens of thousands of clones; about 93% of them were counted only once. The ten biggest clones cover roughly 5% of the sample. The material sequenced was peripheral blood, taken on day 0 of MenACWY control vaccination. These receptors came from an adult in good health.

This clone came up once. This sequence joins TRBV19 and TRBJ1-1, with D hard to call. The V and J ends lost 8 bases and 3 bases respectively, with 13 bases between them. Germline-derived CDR1 and CDR2 are LNHDA and SQIVND (reference sequence). This CDR3 comprises 13 residues. In nucleotides, the CDR3 is TGTGCCAGTTGTTTGGGAGAGGACACTGAAGCTTTCTTT. The encoded protein is CASCLGEDTEAFF.

The chain is built from TRBV9 and TRBJ2-2; 11 positions match TRBD1. The CDR3 loop spans 18 amino acids. The germline gives CDR1 SGDLS, CDR2 YYNGEE. V lost 0 bases, J lost 4 bases, and 8 bases stayed unmatched. Here the CDR3 reads CASSVVGQGALGTGELFF. The DNA of the CDR3 is TGTGCCAGCAGCGTAGTTGGACAGGGGGCTTTGGGCACCGGGGAGCTGTTTTTT.

The chain couples TRBV6-5 to TRBJ1-5; the D gene is possibly TRBD1 (5 bases). The V gene's germline CDR1 is MNHEY and CDR2 SVGAGI. This CDR3 is 14 amino acids long. With 8 bases removed from V and 2 bases from J, the gap between germline ends came to 13 bases. The CDR3 loop reads CASRSGEGNQPQHF. The DNA for the CDR3 is TGTGCCAGCCGATCGGGGGAGGGCAATCAGCCCCAGCATTTT.

This chain uses TRBV6-1 with TRBJ1-5; tentatively, D is TRBD1 (6 bases). This CDR3 has 14 residues. V dropped 1 base and J dropped 6 bases, with 10 bases sitting between them. Germline-derived CDR1 and CDR2 are MNHNS and SASEGT. For the CDR3, the DNA is TGTGCCAGCAGTGAAGACAGGGTAGCTCAGCCCCAGCATTTT. This translates into CASSEDRVAQPQHF.

This clone is a singleton in its sample. V usage is TRBV5-1 and J usage is TRBJ1-1; 7 bases map to TRBD1. The CDR3 totals 13 residues. The ends lost 5 bases at V and 3 bases at J; junction bases unmatched: 4. The V gene's germline CDR1 is SGHRS and CDR2 YFSETQ. In nucleotides, the CDR3 is TGCGCCAGCAGGAGGGGGCAGGACACTGAAGCTTTCTTT. Its protein product is CASRRGQDTEAFF.

The V and J genes are TRBV5-1 and TRBJ2-1; D might be TRBD1 (7 bases). V gave up 0 bases and J gave up 2 bases, with 12 bases separating them. The CDR3 is 16 amino acids. Germline CDR1 SGHRS, CDR2 YFSETQ. The DNA for the CDR3 is TGCGCCAGCAGCTTGGCCGGAGGGGGCACCTACAATGAGCAGTTCTTC. Translated, it gives CASSLAGGGTYNEQFF.

The chain carries TRBV6-5 and TRBJ1-5, with a weak D call TRBD1 (5 bases). V lost 4 bases, J lost 6 bases, and 19 bases lay in between. Germline CDR1 and CDR2: MNHEY and SVGAGI. The CDR3 is 16 residues long. The CDR3 bases are TGTGCCAGCAGTTCTCCGGGACGGGGGACGGGTCAGCCCCAGCATTTT. Amino acid sequence: CASSSPGRGTGQPQHF.

V gene TRBV5-1 combines with J gene TRBJ1-1; TRBD1 agrees at 8 bases. The CDR3 totals 15 residues. Germline V CDR1 and CDR2: SGHRS, YFSETQ. V lost 4 bases and J lost 4; bases outside the gene matches: 9. The CDR3 is CASSLDRDRGTEAFF. The DNA for the CDR3 is TGCGCCAGCAGCCTGGACAGGGATCGGGGCACTGAAGCTTTCTTT.

The gene calls are TRBV6-6 and TRBJ2-2; 7 nucleotides agree with TRBD2. This CDR3 spans 17 amino acids. V gave up 5 bases and J gave up 0 bases; unmatched junction bases: 9. Germline V gene lookup returns CDR1 MNHNY and CDR2 SVGAGI (reference sequence). The CDR3 sequence is CASSPGGSPSNTGELFF. The DNA of the CDR3 is TGTGCCAGCAGTCCCGGGGGGTCCCCTTCGAACACCGGGGAGCTGTTTTTT.

V gene TRBV3-1 (or the pseudogene TRBV3-2) combines with J gene TRBJ1-4; possible D gene TRBD1, 5 bases. Germline CDR1 and CDR2: LGHDT and YNNKEL (reference sequence). This CDR3 comprises 13 residues. V was shortened by 2 bases and J by 14 bases, with 15 bases between the two germline ends. CDR3 residues: CASSQTFTTALFF. In DNA form, the CDR3 reads TGTGCCAGCAGCCAAACCTTCACGACAGCGCTGTTTTTT.

The rearrangement uses TRBV3-1 (or the pseudogene TRBV3-2) and TRBJ2-6, with 8 bases aligning to TRBD1. The CDR3 sequence is 18 residues long. CDR1 and CDR2 from the germline V gene are LGHDT and YNNKEL (reference sequence). V dropped 0 bases and J dropped 3; count of bases not matched to a gene: 7. The CDR3 loop reads CASSQDTGGMGGANVLTF. The CDR3 bases are TGTGCCAGCAGCCAAGACACAGGGGGTATGGGTGGGGCCAACGTCCTGACTTTC.

The chain combines TRBV20-1 with TRBJ1-5, with a possible D match to TRBD1 (5 bases). CDR1 is DFQATT and CDR2 is SNEGSKA in the germline V gene (reference sequence). Deletions cut 3 bases from V and 0 bases from J, with 12 bases between. This CDR3 contains 15 residues. In DNA form, the CDR3 reads TGCAGTGCTAGTAACAGTGGGGGTAGCAATCAGCCCCAGCATTTT. This gives the protein CSASNSGGSNQPQHF.

The J gene is TRBJ2-7, the V gene TRBV10-1; 13 bases agree with TRBD2. This CDR3 has 20 residues. Germline V CDR1 and CDR2: WNHNN, SYGVQD (reference sequence). Germline trimming cut 3 bases from V and 0 bases from J; bases unmatched to any gene: 14. The CDR3 is CASSEGGLAGTLQSSYEQYF. The CDR3 bases are TGCGCCAGCAGTGAAGGGGGACTAGCGGGAACCCTCCAGAGCTCCTACGAGCAGTACTTC.

The chain employs TRBV28 and TRBJ2-7, with 10 nucleotides matching TRBD1. The CDR3 is 15 amino acids. CDR1 is MDHEN, CDR2 SYDVKM, per germline. The V and J ends lost 6 bases and 5 bases, in that order; junction bases with no gene match: 10. CDR3 protein: CASRHRDRGRNEQYF. The DNA for the CDR3 is TGTGCCAGCAGACACCGGGACAGGGGAAGGAACGAGCAGTACTTC.

This clone was found once. The chain joins TRBV14 to TRBJ2-5; D may be TRBD2 (6 bases). Germline-derived CDR1 and CDR2 are SGHDN and FVKESK. Trimming stripped 3 bases from V and 7 bases from J, with 12 bases between. The CDR3 runs to 13 residues. CDR3 nucleotides: TGTGCCAGCAGCCAGGGGAGGTGGGGGACCCAGTACTTC. This gives the protein CASSQGRWGTQYF.

The chain joins TRBV20-1 to TRBJ2-5; the D is unclear. V lost 3 bases, J lost 0 bases, and 8 bases lay in between. This CDR3 region has 13 residues. Germline lookup yields CDR1 DFQATT and CDR2 SNEGSKA (reference sequence). The CDR3 DNA reads TGCAGTGCTAGTCCCAGGTACCAAGAGACCCAGTACTTC. Translating it yields CSASPRYQETQYF.

This clone showed up just once. The chain joins TRBV11-2 to TRBJ1-1, with a tentative D call TRBD1 (5 bases). This CDR3 is built from 13 residues. Germline CDR1 reads SGHAT; CDR2 reads FQNNGV. V gave up 5 bases and J gave up 1 base, with 8 bases separating them. CDR3 nucleotide sequence: TGTGCCAGCAGCCTCCAGGGGAACACTGAAGCTTTCTTT. The encoded protein is CASSLQGNTEAFF.

J is TRBJ2-7 and V is TRBV28, with 8 bases that match TRBD1. CDR1 is MDHEN, CDR2 SYDVKM, per germline. The junction had 9 bases not matched to a gene; V was cut back by 7 bases and J by 4 bases. The length of the CDR3 is 14 residues. This CDR3 is CASTSTGAGYEQYF. DNA of the CDR3: TGTGCCAGCACCTCGACAGGGGCAGGATACGAGCAGTACTTC. Variable domain in full (rest from reference TRBV28 and TRBJ2-7): DVKVTQSSRYLVKRTGEKVFLECVQDMDHENMFWYRQDPGLGLRLIYFSYDVKMKEKGDIPEGYSVSREKKERFSLILESASTNQTSMYLCASTSTGAGYEQYFGPGTRLTVT.

This chain connects TRBV2 to TRBJ2-1; 7 bases agree with TRBD2. J lost 1 base, V lost 8 bases, and 8 bases had no gene match. CDR1 and CDR2 (germline): SNHLY, FYNNEI. This CDR3 spans 15 amino acids. CDR3 DNA sequence: TGTGCCAGCGGACTAGACCTGAGGTCCTACAATGAGCAGTTCTTC. This translates into CASGLDLRSYNEQFF.

V is TRBV5-1 and J is TRBJ1-4; D might be TRBD1 (6 bases). Trimming stripped 3 bases from V and 8 bases from J, with 17 bases between. The V gene's germline CDR1 is SGHRS and CDR2 YFSETQ. The CDR3 is 15 residues long. The chain's CDR3 is CASSSQGWLGEKLFF. The DNA of the CDR3 is TGCGCCAGCAGCTCACAGGGCTGGTTAGGAGAAAAACTGTTTTTT.

The rearrangement links TRBV28 to TRBJ1-3; D is perhaps TRBD1 (6 bases). With 5 bases removed from V and 3 bases from J, the gap between germline ends came to 11 bases. This CDR3 is built from 14 residues. Germline-derived CDR1 and CDR2 are MDHEN and SYDVKM. The CDR3, as DNA: TGTGCCAGCAGTAGCGGGACATTTGGAAACACCATATATTTT. Translated, it gives CASSSGTFGNTIYF. Combining the CDR3 with reference TRBV28 and TRBJ1-3 gives the whole variable domain DVKVTQSSRYLVKRTGEKVFLECVQDMDHENMFWYRQDPGLGLRLIYFSYDVKMKEKGDIPEGYSVSREKKERFSLILESASTNQTSMYLCASSSGTFGNTIYFGEGSWLTVV.